This TCR beta chain derives from a study of CD8 T cells in Susac syndrome. This CDR3 is 15 amino acids long. V dropped 6 bases and J dropped 2 bases, with 14 bases sitting between them. Germline V gene sequence: CDR1 MDHEN, CDR2 SYDVKM. RNA totalling roughly 0.5 to 1 ug underwent reverse transcription with random hexamers. TCR beta CDR3 was amplified by immunoSEQ multiplex PCR. This amplification extended across 54 Vbeta and 13 Jbeta segments. MiXCR was run by TCRdb on the immunoSEQ multiplex PCR reads, yielding one entry per CDR3 protein. The data hold approximately 280,000 distinct CDR3 sequences, with approximately 84% observed a single time. CD8+ and CD4+ T cells taken from blood had their TCR beta sequenced.

The sample comprised CD8+ T cells from PBMCs. This clonotype was sampled from a human donor with multiple sclerosis. The V and J genes are TRBV28 and TRBJ2-1; TRBD2 is a possible D gene (6 bases). CDR3 region: CASSGPGLPYNEQFF. In DNA form, the CDR3 reads TGTGCCAGCAGCGGACCGGGACTGCCCTACAATGAGCAGTTCTTC.